This T cell receptor beta chain was recorded in a study of blood T cell repertoires in COVID-19. Overall study context: The study drew acute and convalescent COVID-19 samples from the United States, Italy and Spain.

From germline, CDR1 is ENHRY and CDR2 SYGVKD. This CDR3 region has 11 residues. Trimming took off 10 bases at V and 0 bases at J, with 7 bases between the two ends. Source study methods: Amplification of reference gene primers was used by the study to estimate nucleated cell counts. The assay was immunoSEQ multiplex PCR, and TCRdb's table has in-frame clones only and misses some. Clone size and V and J calls were adopted from that table, with D and trimming inferred from the DNA. The sample includes around 220,000 clones, under 95% of them seen just once. This clonotype originated in a woman aged 18-29 years who had recovered from COVID-19. The V and J genes are TRBV10-3 and TRBJ2-7, with D hard to call. Input material: PBMCs or T cells enriched from blood (not recorded which). This chain's CDR3 is CATLNSYEQYF. In nucleotides, the CDR3 is TGTGCCACCCTAAACTCCTACGAGCAGTACTTC.